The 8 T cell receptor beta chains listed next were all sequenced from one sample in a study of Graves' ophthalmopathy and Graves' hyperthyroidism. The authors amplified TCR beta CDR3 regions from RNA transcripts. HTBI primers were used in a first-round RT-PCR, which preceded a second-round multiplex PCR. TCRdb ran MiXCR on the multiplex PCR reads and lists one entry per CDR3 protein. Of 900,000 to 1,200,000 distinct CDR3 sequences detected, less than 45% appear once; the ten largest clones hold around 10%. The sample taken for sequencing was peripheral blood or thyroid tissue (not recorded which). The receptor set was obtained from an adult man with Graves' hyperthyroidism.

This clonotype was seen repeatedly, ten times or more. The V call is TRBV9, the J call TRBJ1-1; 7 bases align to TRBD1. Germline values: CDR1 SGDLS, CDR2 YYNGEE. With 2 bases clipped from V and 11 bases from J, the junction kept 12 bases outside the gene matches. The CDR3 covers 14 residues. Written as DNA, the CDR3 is TGTGCCAGCAGCGTGGGTGGGGGACAGTTAACGGCTTTCTTT. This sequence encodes CASSVGGGQLTAFF.

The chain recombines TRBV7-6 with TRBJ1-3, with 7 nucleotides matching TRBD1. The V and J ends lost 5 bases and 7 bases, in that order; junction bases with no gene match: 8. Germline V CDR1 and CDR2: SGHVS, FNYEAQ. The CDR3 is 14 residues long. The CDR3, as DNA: TGTGCCAGCAGCCCGACAGGGAACTCTAACACCATATATTTT. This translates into CASSPTGNSNTIYF.

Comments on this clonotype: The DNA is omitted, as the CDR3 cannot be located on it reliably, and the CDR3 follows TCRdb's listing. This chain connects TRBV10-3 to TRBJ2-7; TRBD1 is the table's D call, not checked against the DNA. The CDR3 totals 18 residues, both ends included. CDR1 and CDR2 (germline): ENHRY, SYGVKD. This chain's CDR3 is CVYLCSVGRATDSYEQYF.

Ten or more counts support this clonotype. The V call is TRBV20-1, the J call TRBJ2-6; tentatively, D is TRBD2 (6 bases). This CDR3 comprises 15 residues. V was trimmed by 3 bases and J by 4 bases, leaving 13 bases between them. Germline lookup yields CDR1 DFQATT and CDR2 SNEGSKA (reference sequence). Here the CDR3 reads CSASGGGGGANVLTF. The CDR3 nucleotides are TGCAGTGCTAGTGGGGGAGGTGGCGGGGCCAACGTCCTGACTTTC.

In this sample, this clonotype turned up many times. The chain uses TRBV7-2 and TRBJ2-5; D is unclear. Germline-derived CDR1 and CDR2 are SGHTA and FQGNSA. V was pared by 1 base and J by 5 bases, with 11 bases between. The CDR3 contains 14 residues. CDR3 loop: CASSLGYLRETQYF. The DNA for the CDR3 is TGTGCCAGCAGCTTAGGATATCTCCGGGAGACCCAGTACTTC.

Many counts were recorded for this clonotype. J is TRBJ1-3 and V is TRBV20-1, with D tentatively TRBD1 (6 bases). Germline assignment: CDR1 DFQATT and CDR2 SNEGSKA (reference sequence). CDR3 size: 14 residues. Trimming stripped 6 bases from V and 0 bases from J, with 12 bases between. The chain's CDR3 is CSALRTASGNTIYF. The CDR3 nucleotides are TGCAGTGCCCTTAGGACAGCCTCTGGAAACACCATATATTTT.

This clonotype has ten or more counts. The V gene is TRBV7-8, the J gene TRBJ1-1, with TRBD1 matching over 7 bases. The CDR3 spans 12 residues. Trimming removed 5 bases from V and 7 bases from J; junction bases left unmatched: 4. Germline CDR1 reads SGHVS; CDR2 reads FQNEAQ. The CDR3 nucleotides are TGTGCCAGCAGCGAACGACAGGGTGAAGCTTTCTTT. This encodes CASSERQGEAFF.

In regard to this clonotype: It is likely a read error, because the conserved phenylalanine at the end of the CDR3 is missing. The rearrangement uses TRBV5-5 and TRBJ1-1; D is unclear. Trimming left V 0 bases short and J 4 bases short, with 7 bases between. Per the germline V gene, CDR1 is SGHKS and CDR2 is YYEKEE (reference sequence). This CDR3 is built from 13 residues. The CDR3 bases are TGTGCCAGCAGCTTGGCGGCAGTCACTGAAGCTTTCCTT. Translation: CASSLAAVTEAFL.